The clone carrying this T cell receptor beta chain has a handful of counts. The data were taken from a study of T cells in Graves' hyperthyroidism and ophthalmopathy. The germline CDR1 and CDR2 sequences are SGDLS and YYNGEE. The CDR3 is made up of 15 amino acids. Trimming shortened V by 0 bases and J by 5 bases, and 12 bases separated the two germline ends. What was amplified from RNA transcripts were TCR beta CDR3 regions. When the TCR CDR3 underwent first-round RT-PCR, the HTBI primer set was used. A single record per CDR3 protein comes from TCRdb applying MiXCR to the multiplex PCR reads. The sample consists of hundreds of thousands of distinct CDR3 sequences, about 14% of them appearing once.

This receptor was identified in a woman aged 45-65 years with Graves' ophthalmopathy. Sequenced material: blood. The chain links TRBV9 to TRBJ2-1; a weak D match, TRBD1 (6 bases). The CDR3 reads CASSVAGTTNNEQFF. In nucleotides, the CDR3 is TGTGCCAGCAGCGTAGCCGGGACAACCAACAATGAGCAGTTCTTC.